The clone carrying this TCR beta chain occurred once. This sample is drawn from a study of blood T cell repertoires in COVID-19. Germline CDR1 is SGHRS and CDR2 is YFSETQ. The CDR3 runs to 14 residues. Trimming took off 0 bases at V and 8 bases at J, with 14 bases between the two ends. The method was immunoSEQ multiplex PCR; TCRdb's version includes in-frame clones alone and lacks a portion of them. In the table there are 75,000 to 95,000 clones, 80% of which are singletons. The chain employs TRBV5-1 and TRBJ2-5, with a tentative D call TRBD2 (5 bases). The sample consisted of peripheral blood. This TCR was recovered from a woman between 40 and 50 years old with active or convalescent COVID-19. CDR3 sequence: CASSLEVAMGTQYF. The CDR3 coding sequence is TGCGCCAGCAGCTTGGAAGTAGCGATGGGAACCCAGTACTTC.